Each of the 21 T cell receptor beta chains below was sequenced from the same sample in a study of identical twins. One entry per CDR3 protein, called by TCRdb with MiXCR from the 5' RACE reads. Seen here are approximately 700,000 distinct CDR3 sequences, approximately 18% observed once, and the top ten hold roughly 13%. These same data were also listed under a study on T cells expressing NK-cell markers.

Sequencing was done on a sample of PBMCs. These receptors were obtained from a woman aged 18-30 years in good health.

The V and J genes are TRBV10-1 and TRBJ2-3; 11 nucleotides align to TRBD2. With V trimmed by 2 bases and J by 6 bases, 4 bases remained unmatched. The CDR3 covers 15 residues. Germline V lookup: CDR1 WNHNN, CDR2 SYGVQD (reference sequence). The CDR3 bases are TGCGCCAGCAGTGAGCTAGCGGGAGGATCGGATACGCAGTATTTT. Protein product: CASSELAGGSDTQYF.

This clonotype turned up a few times. This chain joins TRBV6-5 and TRBJ2-5; possible D gene TRBD2, 6 bases. Trimming left V 0 bases short and J 4 bases short, with 12 bases between. The CDR3 is 15 residues long. Germline CDR1 and CDR2: MNHEY and SVGAGI. CDR3 coding DNA: TGTGCCAGCAGTTACTCACCGGGGGTGGGAGAGACCCAGTACTTC. Translated: CASSYSPGVGETQYF.

The V call is TRBV5-1, the J call TRBJ1-2, with a weak D call TRBD1 (6 bases). The V gene's germline CDR1 is SGHRS and CDR2 YFSETQ. CDR3 length equals 14 residues. Trimming removed 2 bases from V and 6 bases from J, with 14 bases in between. The CDR3 spells CASSFGGQRHGYTF. Here the CDR3 DNA reads TGCGCCAGCAGCTTCGGGGGCCAAAGGCATGGCTACACCTTC.

The table lists this clonotype with a few counts. The chain combines TRBV10-3 with TRBJ2-7; 7 nucleotides match TRBD1. Germline CDR1 ENHRY, CDR2 SYGVKD. The CDR3 is made up of 12 amino acids. Trimming removed 6 bases from V and 7 bases from J; junction bases left unmatched: 6. The CDR3 DNA reads as TGTGCCATCAGCCACACAGGGGAGGAGCAGTACTTC. This translates into CAISHTGEEQYF.

In its sample, this clonotype was seen many times. The chain recombines TRBV12-3 or TRBV12-4 with TRBJ1-2; no definite D call. V lost 3 bases and J lost 8, with 10 bases in between. There are 12 residues in the CDR3. Here the CDR3 reads CASSFWGGGYTF. The CDR3 DNA sequence: TGTGCCAGCAGTTTCTGGGGTGGCGGCTACACCTTC.

This clonotype has just a few counts. CDR3 amino acids: CSVAFFGAETQYF. The CDR3 coding sequence is TGCAGCGTTGCGTTCTTTGGGGCAGAGACCCAGTACTTC. The rearrangement joins TRBV29-1 to TRBJ2-5; D may be TRBD1 (5 bases). The V end lost 4 bases, the J end lost 4 bases, and 13 bases lay between the germline ends. The germline gives CDR1 SQVTM, CDR2 ANQGSEA. This CDR3 spans 13 amino acids.

This sequence joins TRBV12-3 or TRBV12-4 and TRBJ1-1; D possibly corresponds to TRBD1 (5 bases). Trimming removed 2 bases from V and 6 bases from J, with 16 bases in between. The CDR3 is 15 residues long. The CDR3 DNA reads TGTGCCAGCAGTTTATCATTGAGGGGCTCGGCTGAAGCTTTCTTT. Protein sequence: CASSLSLRGSAEAFF.

This chain connects TRBV12-3 or TRBV12-4 to TRBJ1-4; D not resolved. The CDR3 extends over 12 amino acids. V was trimmed by 1 base and J by 13 bases, leaving 10 bases between them. The CDR3, as DNA: TGTGCCAGCAGTTTAGGCGACGCGAGACTGTTTTTT. Translation: CASSLGDARLFF.

V gene TRBV28 combines with J gene TRBJ2-7, with TRBD2 identical over 11 bases. The CDR3 has 15 amino acids. Unmatched junction bases numbered 4, after V lost 6 bases and J lost 0 bases. Germline lookup yields CDR1 MDHEN and CDR2 SYDVKM. The CDR3 spells CASRTTSGSSYEQYF. For the CDR3, the DNA is TGTGCCAGCAGGACTACTAGCGGGAGCTCCTACGAGCAGTACTTC.

The rearrangement links TRBV18 to TRBJ2-1; tentatively, D is TRBD2 (7 bases). Trimming removed 1 base from V and 0 bases from J, with 16 bases in between. The CDR3 consists of 18 residues. Germline CDR1 is KGHSH and CDR2 is LQKENI. CDR3 sequence reads: CASSPRTGGPSSYNEQFF. In DNA, the CDR3 is TGTGCCAGCTCACCACGAACGGGGGGCCCGTCCTCCTACAATGAGCAGTTCTTC.

The chain uses TRBV9 and TRBJ2-1, with TRBD2 matching 9 bases. This CDR3 comprises 15 residues. The V and J ends lost 0 bases and 9 bases, in that order; junction bases with no gene match: 7. Germline lookup yields CDR1 SGDLS and CDR2 YYNGEE. The CDR3 protein is CASSVELLAGPEQFF. CDR3 coding DNA: TGTGCCAGCAGCGTAGAATTACTAGCGGGCCCTGAGCAGTTCTTC.

Many counts were recorded for this clonotype. The rearrangement joins TRBV6-5 to TRBJ1-2; D is undetermined. V was shortened by 2 bases and J by 6 bases, with 13 bases between the two germline ends. There are 14 residues in the CDR3. Germline V lookup: CDR1 MNHEY, CDR2 SVGAGI. The CDR3 coding sequence is TGTGCCAGCAGTTACAGGGCGGATGGGAATGGCTACACCTTC. Protein product: CASSYRADGNGYTF.

This clonotype appeared many times. The chain has TRBV30 and TRBJ2-3; perhaps TRBD2 as D (6 bases). V was pared by 8 bases and J by 9 bases, with 18 bases between. The CDR3 is 12 residues long. Germline assignment: CDR1 GTSNPN and CDR2 SVGIG (reference sequence). The CDR3 reads CALMSGLDTQYF. CDR3 coding DNA: TGTGCCCTGATGTCGGGACTCGACACGCAGTATTTT.

There are a few counts of this clonotype. The V gene is TRBV9, the J gene TRBJ2-5, with a tentative D call TRBD1 (6 bases). Germline CDR1 is SGDLS and CDR2 is YYNGEE. Between the trimmed V and J ends, which lost 4 bases and 0 bases, there was a span of 16 bases. This CDR3 contains 16 residues. CDR3 coding DNA: TGTGCCAGCAGCCCTAATTCCAGGGGCGACCAAGAGACCCAGTACTTC. Its translation: CASSPNSRGDQETQYF.

The V and J genes are TRBV11-1 and TRBJ2-1; possibly TRBD1 or TRBD2 for D (5 bases each). CDR1 is SGHAT, CDR2 FQDESV, per germline (reference sequence). This CDR3 is built from 15 residues. V was pared by 5 bases and J by 0 bases, with 11 bases between. The CDR3 DNA is TGTGCCAGCAGCCCAGGGACGGACTCCTACAATGAGCAGTTCTTC. Its protein product is CASSPGTDSYNEQFF. The variable domain in full, with the rest retrieved from reference TRBV11-1 and TRBJ2-1, is EAEVAQSPRYKITEKSQAVAFWCDPISGHATLYWYRQILGQGPELLVQFQDESVVDDSQLPKDRFSAERLKGVDSTLKIQPAELGDSAMYLCASSPGTDSYNEQFFGPGTRLTVL.

V gene TRBV7-9 combines with J gene TRBJ1-1, with D maybe TRBD1 (6 bases). This CDR3 is built from 14 residues. Germline loops: CDR1 SEHNR, CDR2 FQNEAQ (reference sequence). The V end lost 4 bases, the J end lost 10 bases, and 19 bases lay between the germline ends. The CDR3 reads CASSSHRVPGAAFF. The CDR3 nucleotides are TGTGCCAGCAGCTCTCACAGGGTCCCCGGTGCAGCTTTCTTT.

The chain joins TRBV7-9 to TRBJ2-2; 8 bases map to TRBD1. Per the germline V gene, CDR1 is SEHNR and CDR2 is FQNEAQ (reference sequence). V shed 11 bases and J 6 bases; nucleotides not matched to a gene: 11. The CDR3 is made up of 14 amino acids. The CDR3 DNA reads as TGTGCCGGACCGGACAGGGTTTACCCCGGGGAGCTGTTTTTT. Residues: CAGPDRVYPGELFF.

The CDR3, as DNA: TGTGCCAGCAGACCCGGGAACGCCGGCTCCTACGAGCAGTACTTC. Protein sequence: CASRPGNAGSYEQYF. The chain carries TRBV12-3 or TRBV12-4 and TRBJ2-7; D might be TRBD2 (5 bases). Deletions cut 6 bases from V and 0 bases from J, with 15 bases between. CDR3 length: 15 amino acids.

The chain is built from TRBV11-2 and TRBJ2-5, with unresolved D. Trimming cost V 2 bases and J 2 bases, with 18 bases left between them. The CDR3 has 17 amino acids. Germline loops: CDR1 SGHAT, CDR2 FQNNGV. The CDR3 loop is CASSLYRHSPNQETQYF. CDR3 nucleotides: TGTGCCAGCAGCTTATATCGGCACTCTCCTAATCAAGAGACCCAGTACTTC.

V usage is TRBV4-3 and J usage is TRBJ2-3; unclear D gene. Trimming cost V 0 bases and J 2 bases, with 9 bases left between them. There are 15 residues in the CDR3. CDR1 LGHNA and CDR2 YSLEER come from the germline V gene. The CDR3 DNA is TGCGCCAGCAGCCAAGAAGGTTCAGCCACAGATACGCAGTATTTT. It is translated as CASSQEGSATDTQYF.

This clonotype has only a few counts. V usage is TRBV5-5 and J usage is TRBJ1-1, with 7 bases fitting TRBD1. This CDR3 contains 13 residues. J gave up 11 bases and V 0 bases, and 7 bases lay outside the gene matches. Germline CDR1 reads SGHKS; CDR2 reads YYEKEE (reference sequence). The CDR3 here is CASSLAHGTEAFF. CDR3 bases: TGTGCCAGCAGCTTGGCCCACGGGACAGAGGCTTTCTTT.